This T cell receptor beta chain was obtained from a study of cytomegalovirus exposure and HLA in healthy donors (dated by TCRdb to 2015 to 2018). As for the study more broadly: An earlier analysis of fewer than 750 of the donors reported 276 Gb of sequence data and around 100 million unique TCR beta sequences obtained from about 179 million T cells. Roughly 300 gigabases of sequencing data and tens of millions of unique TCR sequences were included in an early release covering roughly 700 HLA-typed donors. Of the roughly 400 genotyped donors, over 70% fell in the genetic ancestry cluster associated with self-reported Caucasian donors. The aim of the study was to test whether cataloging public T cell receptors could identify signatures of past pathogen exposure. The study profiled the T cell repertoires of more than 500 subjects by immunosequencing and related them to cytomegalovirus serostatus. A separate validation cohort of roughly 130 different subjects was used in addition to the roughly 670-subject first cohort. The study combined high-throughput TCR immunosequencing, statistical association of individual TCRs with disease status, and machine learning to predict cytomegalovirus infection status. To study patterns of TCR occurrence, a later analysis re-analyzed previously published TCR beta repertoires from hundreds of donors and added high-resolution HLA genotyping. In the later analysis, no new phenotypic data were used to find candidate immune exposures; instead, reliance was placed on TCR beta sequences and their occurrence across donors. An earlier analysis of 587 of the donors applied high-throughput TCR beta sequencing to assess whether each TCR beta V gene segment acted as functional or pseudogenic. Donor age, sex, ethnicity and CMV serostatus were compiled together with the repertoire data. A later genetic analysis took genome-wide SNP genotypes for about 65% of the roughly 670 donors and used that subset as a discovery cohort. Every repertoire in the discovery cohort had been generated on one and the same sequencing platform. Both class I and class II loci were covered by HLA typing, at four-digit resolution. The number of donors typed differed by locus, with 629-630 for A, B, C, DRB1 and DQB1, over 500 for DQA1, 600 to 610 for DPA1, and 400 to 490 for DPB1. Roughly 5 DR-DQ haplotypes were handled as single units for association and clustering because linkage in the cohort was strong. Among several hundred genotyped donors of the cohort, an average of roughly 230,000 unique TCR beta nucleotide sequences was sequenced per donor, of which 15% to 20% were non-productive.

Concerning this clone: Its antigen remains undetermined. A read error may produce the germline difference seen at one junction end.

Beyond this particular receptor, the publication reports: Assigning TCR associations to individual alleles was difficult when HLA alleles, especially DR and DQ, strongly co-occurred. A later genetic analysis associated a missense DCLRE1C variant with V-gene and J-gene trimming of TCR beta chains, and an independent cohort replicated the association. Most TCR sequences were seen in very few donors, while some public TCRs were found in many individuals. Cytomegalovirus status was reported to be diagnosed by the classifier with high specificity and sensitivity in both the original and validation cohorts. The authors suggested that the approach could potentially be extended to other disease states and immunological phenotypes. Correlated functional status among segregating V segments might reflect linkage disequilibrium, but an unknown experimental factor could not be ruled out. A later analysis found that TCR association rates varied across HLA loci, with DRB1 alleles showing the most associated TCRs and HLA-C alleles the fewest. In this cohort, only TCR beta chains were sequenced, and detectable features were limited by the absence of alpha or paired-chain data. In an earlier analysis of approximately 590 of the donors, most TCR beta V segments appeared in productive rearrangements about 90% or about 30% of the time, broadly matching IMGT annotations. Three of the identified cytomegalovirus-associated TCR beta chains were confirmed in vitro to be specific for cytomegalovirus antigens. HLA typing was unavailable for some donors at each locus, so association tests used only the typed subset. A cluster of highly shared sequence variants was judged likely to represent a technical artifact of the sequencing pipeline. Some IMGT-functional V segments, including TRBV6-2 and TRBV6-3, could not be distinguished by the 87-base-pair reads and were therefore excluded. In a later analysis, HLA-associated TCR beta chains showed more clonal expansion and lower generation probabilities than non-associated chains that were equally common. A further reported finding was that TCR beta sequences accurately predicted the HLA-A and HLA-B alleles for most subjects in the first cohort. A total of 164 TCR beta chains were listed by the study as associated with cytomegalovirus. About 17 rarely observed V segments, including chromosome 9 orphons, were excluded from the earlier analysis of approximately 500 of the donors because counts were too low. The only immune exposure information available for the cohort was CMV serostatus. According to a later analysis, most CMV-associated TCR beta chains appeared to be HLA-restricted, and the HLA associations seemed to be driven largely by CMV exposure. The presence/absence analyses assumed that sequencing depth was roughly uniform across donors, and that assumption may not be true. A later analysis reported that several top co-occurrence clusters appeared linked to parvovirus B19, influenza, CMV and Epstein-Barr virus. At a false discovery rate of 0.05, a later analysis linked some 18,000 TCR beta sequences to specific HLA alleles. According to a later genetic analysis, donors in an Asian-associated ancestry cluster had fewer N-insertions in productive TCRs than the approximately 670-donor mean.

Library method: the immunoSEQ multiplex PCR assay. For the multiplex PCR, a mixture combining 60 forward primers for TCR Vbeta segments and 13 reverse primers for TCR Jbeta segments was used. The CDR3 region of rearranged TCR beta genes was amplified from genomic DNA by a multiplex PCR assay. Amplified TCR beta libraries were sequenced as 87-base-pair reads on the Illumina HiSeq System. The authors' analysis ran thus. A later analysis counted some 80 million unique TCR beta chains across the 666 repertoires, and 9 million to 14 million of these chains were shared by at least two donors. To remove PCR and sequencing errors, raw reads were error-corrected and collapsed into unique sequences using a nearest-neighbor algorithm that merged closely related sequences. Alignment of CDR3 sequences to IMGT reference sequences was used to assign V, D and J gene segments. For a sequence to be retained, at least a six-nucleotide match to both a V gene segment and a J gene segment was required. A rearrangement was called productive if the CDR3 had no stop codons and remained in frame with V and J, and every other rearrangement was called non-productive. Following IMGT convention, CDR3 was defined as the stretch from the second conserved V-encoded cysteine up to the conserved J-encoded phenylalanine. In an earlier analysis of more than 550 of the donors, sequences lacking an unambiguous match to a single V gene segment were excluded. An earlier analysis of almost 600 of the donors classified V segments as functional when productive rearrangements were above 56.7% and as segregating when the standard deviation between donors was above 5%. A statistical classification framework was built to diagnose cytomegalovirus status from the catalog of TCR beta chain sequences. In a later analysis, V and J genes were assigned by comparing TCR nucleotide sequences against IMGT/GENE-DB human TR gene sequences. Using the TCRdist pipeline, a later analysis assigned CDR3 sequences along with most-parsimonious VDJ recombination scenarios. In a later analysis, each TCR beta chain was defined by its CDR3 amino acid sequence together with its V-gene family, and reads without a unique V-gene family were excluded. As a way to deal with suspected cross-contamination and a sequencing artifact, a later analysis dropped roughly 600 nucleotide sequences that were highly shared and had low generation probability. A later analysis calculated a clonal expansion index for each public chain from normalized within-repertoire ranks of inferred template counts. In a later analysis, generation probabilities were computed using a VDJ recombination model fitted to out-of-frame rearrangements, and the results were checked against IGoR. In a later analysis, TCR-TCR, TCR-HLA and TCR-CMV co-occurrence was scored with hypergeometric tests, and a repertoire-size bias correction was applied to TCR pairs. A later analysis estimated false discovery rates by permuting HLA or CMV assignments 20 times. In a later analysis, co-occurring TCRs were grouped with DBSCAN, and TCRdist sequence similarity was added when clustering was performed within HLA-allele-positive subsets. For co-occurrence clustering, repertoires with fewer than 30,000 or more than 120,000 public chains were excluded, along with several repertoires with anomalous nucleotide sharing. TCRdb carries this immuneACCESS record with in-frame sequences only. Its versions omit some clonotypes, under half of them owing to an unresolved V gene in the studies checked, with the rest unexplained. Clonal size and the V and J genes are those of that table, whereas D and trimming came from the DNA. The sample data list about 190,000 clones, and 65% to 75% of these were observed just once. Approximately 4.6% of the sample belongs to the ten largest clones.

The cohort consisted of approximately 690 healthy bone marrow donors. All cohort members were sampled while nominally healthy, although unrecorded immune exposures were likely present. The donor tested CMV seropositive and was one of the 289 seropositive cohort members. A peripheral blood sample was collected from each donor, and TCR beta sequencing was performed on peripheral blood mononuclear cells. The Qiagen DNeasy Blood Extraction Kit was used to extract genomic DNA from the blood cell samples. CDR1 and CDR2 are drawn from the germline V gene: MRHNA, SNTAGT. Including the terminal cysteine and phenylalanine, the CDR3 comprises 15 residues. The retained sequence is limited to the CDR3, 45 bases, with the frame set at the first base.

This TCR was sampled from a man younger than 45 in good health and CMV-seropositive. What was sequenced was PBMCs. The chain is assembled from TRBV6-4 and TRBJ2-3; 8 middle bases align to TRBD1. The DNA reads TGTGCCAGCAGCGCAGGGGGCTCGGGGACAGATACGCGGTATTTT. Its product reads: CASSAGGSGTDTRYF.